The 21 T cell receptor beta chains below were found in one sample sequenced in a study of T cells in Graves' hyperthyroidism and ophthalmopathy (dated by TCRdb to about 2019). The library was prepared using multiplex PCR. Sequencing relied on an Illumina HiSeq 2000. The TCR beta CDR3 regions were amplified from RNA transcripts. The first round of RT-PCR for the TCR CDR3 was performed with the HTBI primer set and the Qiagen OneStep RT-PCR kit. TCRdb passed the public sequencing reads through fastp at Q25 and MiXCR, retaining productive beta sequences. Each CDR3 protein appears once, grouped with its most common genes and DNA. Across this sample there are fewer than 550,000 distinct CDR3 sequences, with roughly a quarter seen only once. About 11% of the sample belongs to the ten largest clones. Input material: blood. The receptors shown here come from a woman in her 30s with Graves' ophthalmopathy.

This clonotype was recorded many times. This sequence joins TRBV27 and TRBJ2-7; 8 nucleotides match TRBD1. V lost 6 bases, J lost 5 bases, and 3 bases stayed unmatched. CDR3 size: 12 residues. From germline, CDR1 is MNHEY and CDR2 SMNVEV (reference sequence). The CDR3 loop is CASRDRAHEQYF. CDR3 DNA: TGTGCCAGCAGGGACAGGGCCCACGAGCAGTACTTC.

This clonotype showed up just a few times. V usage is TRBV6-1 and J usage is TRBJ1-5; 9 nucleotides match TRBD1. The V segment lost 9 bases and the J segment 4 bases; nucleotides outside the gene matches: 7. The CDR3 contains 14 residues. Per the germline V gene, CDR1 is MNHNS and CDR2 is SASEGT. The CDR3 DNA reads as TGTGCCAGTCGGACAGGGGCGCTTAATCAGCCCCAGCATTTT. The encoded protein is CASRTGALNQPQHF.

This clonotype was observed at least ten times. This chain joins TRBV20-1 and TRBJ2-7; 10 bases map to TRBD2. This CDR3 contains 15 residues. Germline CDR1 reads DFQATT; CDR2 reads SNEGSKA (reference sequence). Trimming removed 1 base from V and 0 bases from J; junction bases left unmatched: 3. CDR3: CSARGTSGDSYEQYF. The CDR3 nucleotides are TGCAGTGCTAGAGGAACTAGCGGGGACTCCTACGAGCAGTACTTC.

The chain has TRBV13 and TRBJ2-5; TRBD2 agrees at 13 bases. CDR1 and CDR2 (germline): PRHDT, FYEKMQ (reference sequence). After removal of 5 bases from V and 3 bases from J, the junction contained 9 bases not matched to a gene. The CDR3 consists of 17 residues. CDR3 sequence: CASSIPSTSGRKETQYF. CDR3 bases: TGTGCCAGCAGCATCCCCTCGACTAGCGGGAGGAAAGAGACCCAGTACTTC.

This chain links TRBV5-1 with TRBJ1-5, with D perhaps matching TRBD1 (6 bases). Germline V lookup: CDR1 SGHRS, CDR2 YFSETQ. The CDR3 is 16 residues long. V lost 3 bases, J lost 7 bases, and 20 bases lay in between. The CDR3 loop reads CASSYPGGAPLQPQHF. The CDR3 DNA sequence: TGCGCCAGCAGCTACCCGGGGGGGGCCCCTCTCCAGCCCCAGCATTTT.

This clonotype appeared many times. The CDR3 DNA sequence: TGCAGTGCCCACAGGGGAAGGTGGACTGAAGCTTTCTTT. The encoded protein is CSAHRGRWTEAFF. V usage is TRBV20-1 and J usage is TRBJ1-1; 7 bases are shared with TRBD1. V lost 6 bases, J lost 5 bases, and 9 bases stayed unmatched. This CDR3 is 13 amino acids long. CDR1 is DFQATT, CDR2 SNEGSKA, per germline (reference sequence).

In its sample, this clonotype was seen once. This rearrangement joins TRBV12-3 or TRBV12-4 to TRBJ1-1; 10 bases agree with TRBD1. CDR3 length: 15 residues. Unmatched junction bases numbered 6, after V lost 5 bases and J lost 3 bases. The CDR3 here is CASSDTTGGYTEAFF. In DNA form, the CDR3 reads TGTGCCAGCAGTGATACGACAGGGGGCTACACTGAAGCTTTCTTT.

The rearrangement uses TRBV15 and TRBJ1-2; D gene ambiguous. Germline V lookup: CDR1 LNHNV, CDR2 YYDKDF (reference sequence). V lost 1 base, J lost 4 bases, and 7 bases lay in between. This CDR3 has 13 amino acids. CDR3: CATSRANSYGYTF. CDR3 nucleotides: TGTGCCACCAGCAGAGCCAACAGCTATGGCTACACCTTC.

This clonotype appeared many times. This sequence joins TRBV6-1 and TRBJ2-5, with D hard to call. Trimming removed 6 bases at V and 5 bases at J, with 13 bases between. CDR1 and CDR2 (germline): MNHNS, SASEGT. The length of the CDR3 is 13 residues. CDR3 region: CASSLSRSETQYF. CDR3 sequence (DNA): TGTGCCAGCAGCCTAAGCCGGTCGGAGACCCAGTACTTC.

V gene TRBV6-2 or TRBV6-3 combines with J gene TRBJ2-7; TRBD2 aligns across 14 bases. This CDR3 is built from 19 residues. Germline V gives CDR1 MNHEY, CDR2 SVGEGT. With V trimmed by 6 bases and J by 1 base, 14 bases remained unmatched. The CDR3 loop reads CASRQGLAGAGTGSYEQYF. CDR3 nucleotides: TGTGCCAGCAGACAGGGACTAGCGGGGGCCGGGACAGGGTCCTACGAGCAGTACTTC.

This chain uses TRBV19 with TRBJ2-7; possible D gene TRBD2, 5 bases. In germline, CDR1 is LNHDA, CDR2 SQIVND (reference sequence). There are 14 residues in the CDR3. Trimming took off 7 bases at V and 2 bases at J, with 15 bases between the two ends. Here the CDR3 reads CASIPRYGAYEQYF. As DNA, the CDR3 is TGTGCCAGTATTCCCAGGTACGGGGCCTACGAGCAGTACTTC.

This clonotype was recorded at least ten times. The chain employs TRBV27 and TRBJ2-7; no reliable D call. Germline values: CDR1 MNHEY, CDR2 SMNVEV (reference sequence). The V end lost 6 bases, the J end lost 0 bases, and 12 bases lay between the germline ends. The CDR3 has 14 residues. CDR3 loop: CASRHALGSYEQYF. DNA for the CDR3: TGTGCCAGCAGGCACGCACTGGGCTCCTACGAGCAGTACTTC.

The J gene is TRBJ2-5, the V gene TRBV20-1; the match to TRBD2 covers 8 bases. The CDR3 loop spans 15 amino acids. The ends lost 3 bases at V and 4 bases at J; junction bases unmatched: 10. Germline assignment: CDR1 DFQATT and CDR2 SNEGSKA (reference sequence). The CDR3 here is CSARGGGPHRETQYF. CDR3 nucleotide sequence: TGCAGTGCTAGGGGCGGGGGGCCGCACCGAGAGACCCAGTACTTC.

This clonotype was counted ten times or more. The chain links TRBV11-2 to TRBJ2-2, with a possible D match to TRBD1 (5 bases). The CDR3 sequence is 15 residues long. Trimming took off 4 bases at V and 1 base at J, with 10 bases between the two ends. Germline values: CDR1 SGHAT, CDR2 FQNNGV. This chain's CDR3 is CASSSGQWNTGELFF. CDR3 sequence (DNA): TGTGCCAGCAGCTCCGGACAATGGAACACCGGGGAGCTGTTTTTT. The entire variable domain, with the rest obtained from reference TRBV11-2 and TRBJ2-2, is as follows: EAGVAQSPRYKIIEKRQSVAFWCNPISGHATLYWYQQILGQGPKLLIQFQNNGVVDDSQLPKDRFSAERLKGVDSTLKIQPAKLEDSAVYLCASSSGQWNTGELFFGEGSRLTVL.

This clonotype was found many times. Since no conserved phenylalanine or tryptophan closes the CDR3, a read error is the likely cause. The rearrangement links TRBV11-2 to TRBJ2-3, with D possibly being TRBD2 (5 bases). Trimming removed 7 bases at V and 4 bases at J, with 21 bases between. The CDR3 consists of 16 residues. Germline values: CDR1 SGHAT, CDR2 FQNNGV. The CDR3 region is CASTPLRDPRPDTQYL. In DNA form, the CDR3 reads TGTGCCAGCACCCCCCTCCGGGATCCCCGACCAGATACGCAGTATCTT.

This clonotype was seen ten or more times. The chain is built from TRBV2 and TRBJ1-2, with no clear D. The CDR3 extends over 16 amino acids. V was shortened by 7 bases and J by 6 bases, with 24 bases between the two germline ends. The germline V gene has CDR1 SNHLY and CDR2 FYNNEI. In nucleotides, the CDR3 is TGTGCCAGCATCGCTCAACCCTCCTCTGGGCTTAATGGCTACACCTTC. It codes for CASIAQPSSGLNGYTF.

This clonotype was picked up a small number of times. V is TRBV27 and J is TRBJ2-7; a weak D match, TRBD1 (5 bases). V was clipped by 3 bases and J by 2 bases, with 14 bases between them. This CDR3 has 15 residues. The germline gives CDR1 MNHEY, CDR2 SMNVEV (reference sequence). CDR3 protein: CASSLGKGRTYEQYF. The CDR3 nucleotides are TGTGCCAGCAGTTTGGGGAAGGGGCGTACCTACGAGCAGTACTTC.

This clonotype was recorded many times. The J gene is TRBJ1-1, the V gene TRBV2; D ambiguous. V lost 10 bases to trimming and J lost 4 bases, with 13 bases between them. The germline V gene encodes CDR1 SNHLY and CDR2 FYNNEI. This CDR3 comprises 12 residues. DNA for the CDR3: TGTGCCAACGGGGAGGTAGGCACTGAAGCTTTCTTT. Encoded protein: CANGEVGTEAFF.

This clonotype was picked up many times. The chain carries TRBV6-1 and TRBJ2-7; 7 nucleotides agree with TRBD2. After removal of 6 bases from V and 1 base from J, the junction contained 15 bases not matched to a gene. CDR1 MNHNS and CDR2 SASEGT come from the germline V gene. This CDR3 is 17 amino acids long. The CDR3 bases are TGTGCCAGCAGCCAACATTCAATTAGCGGGCGATCCTACGAGCAGTACTTC. Its protein product is CASSQHSISGRSYEQYF.

This clonotype has at least ten counts. The chain links TRBV7-9 to TRBJ1-5; no clear D. The V end was cut by 1 base, the J end by 6 bases, with 13 bases between. Germline V gene sequence: CDR1 SEHNR, CDR2 FQNEAQ (reference sequence). The CDR3 is 15 amino acids. The CDR3 DNA follows: TGTGCCAGCAGCTTAGGGCAGTCAGAGGGTCAGCCCCAGCATTTT. The encoded protein is CASSLGQSEGQPQHF. Variable domain in full (rest from reference TRBV7-9 and TRBJ1-5): DTGVSQNPRHKITKRGQNVTFRCDPISEHNRLYWYRQTLGQGPEFLTYFQNEAQLEKSRLLSDRFSAERPKGSFSTLEIQRTEQGDSAMYLCASSLGQSEGQPQHFGDGTRLSIL.

This clonotype was seen ten or more times. The J gene is TRBJ2-5, the V gene TRBV6-1; 7 bases map to TRBD1. Per germline, CDR1 MNHNS and CDR2 SASEGT. The CDR3 length is 14 residues. The J segment lost 1 base and the V segment lost 5 bases, leaving 4 bases of the junction unmatched. This chain's CDR3 is CASSLRDSQETQYF. The CDR3 region has the DNA TGTGCCAGCAGTCTTAGGGACAGCCAAGAGACCCAGTACTTC.